This is a list of T cell receptor beta chains from one sample in a study of beta chain features in type 1 diabetes. TCRdb's copy holds only in-frame clones and misses some; the assay was immunoSEQ multiplex PCR. The repertoire holds about 280,000 clones, approximately 16% seen once, with 0.015% in the top ten. Input material: naive CD4+ T cells from blood. The source of these receptors is a man in his late teens or twenties with type 1 diabetes. The CDR3 runs from the conserved cysteine through the conserved F or W. D genes are given only for firm matches. Not all rows give a size; the values are once, few, many and, for expanded clones, a class.

J gene: TRBJ2-3; clone size: few; D gene: TRBD2; V gene: TRBV4-1; CDR3 DNA: TGCGCCAGCAGCCTCCATCAGACTAGCGGGGGGTTGGATACGCAGTATTTT; CDR3 protein: CASSLHQTSGGLDTQYF
J gene: TRBJ1-6; clone size: few; D gene: .; V gene: TRBV4-3; CDR3 DNA: TGCGCCAGCAGCCAAGAGCGCAGACTTTCCCTTAATTCACCCCTCCACTTT; CDR3 protein: CASSQERRLSLNSPLHF
J gene: TRBJ2-2; clone size: .; D gene: .; V gene: TRBV21-1; CDR3 DNA: TGTGCCAGCAGCAAACCCACAGCGGGAGAGCTCTTCGGGGAGCTGTTTTTT; CDR3 protein: CASSKPTAGELFGELFF
J gene: TRBJ1-4; clone size: few; D gene: .; V gene: TRBV4-3; CDR3 DNA: TGCGCCAGCAGCCAAGGGCAGGGGCCCGAAAAACTGTTTTTT; CDR3 protein: CASSQGQGPEKLFF
J gene: TRBJ2-5; clone size: few; D gene: .; V gene: TRBV5-1; CDR3 DNA: TGCGCCAGCAGCCTCCAGAACCAAGAGACCCAGTACTTC; CDR3 protein: CASSLQNQETQYF
J gene: TRBJ2-3; clone size: .; D gene: .; V gene: TRBV18; CDR3 DNA: TGTGCCAGCTCTGGGGGCTTCACAGATACGCAGTATTTT; CDR3 protein: CASSGGFTDTQYF
J gene: TRBJ1-2; clone size: .; D gene: TRBD1; V gene: TRBV5-1; CDR3 DNA: TGCGCCAGCAGCACTAGACAGGGGGCAGGCTATGGCTACACCTTC; CDR3 protein: CASSTRQGAGYGYTF
J gene: TRBJ2-1; clone size: few; D gene: TRBD2; V gene: TRBV30; CDR3 DNA: TGTGCCTGGAGTTCCCGACTAGCAAATGAGCAGTTCTTC; CDR3 protein: CAWSSRLANEQFF
J gene: TRBJ1-1; clone size: .; D gene: .; V gene: TRBV30; CDR3 DNA: TGTGCCTGGAGTGCCGGCAGGTCGCTTTCTGAAGCTTTCTTT; CDR3 protein: CAWSAGRSLSEAFF
J gene: TRBJ1-2; clone size: .; D gene: TRBD1; V gene: TRBV9; CDR3 DNA: TGTGCCAGCAGCGTTACAGGGGAGAACTATGGCTACACCTTC; CDR3 protein: CASSVTGENYGYTF
J gene: TRBJ2-1; clone size: few; D gene: TRBD2; V gene: TRBV30; CDR3 DNA: TGTGCCTGGAGTGTTATATGGACTAGCGGGAGGGCCAGTTCTTACAATGAGCAGTTCTTC; CDR3 protein: CAWSVIWTSGRASSYNEQFF
J gene: TRBJ1-2; clone size: few; D gene: .; V gene: TRBV5-4; CDR3 DNA: TGTGCCAGCAGCGTTGGGACGGAGGGTTATGGCTACACCTTC; CDR3 protein: CASSVGTEGYGYTF